What follows are 14 T cell receptor beta chains derived from one specimen sequenced in a study of T cell clonotyping in hematopoietic cell transplantation. Assay used: immunoSEQ multiplex PCR; TCRdb lists only in-frame clones, some missing. This table holds around 25,000 clones, around 95% found once. The specimen was peripheral blood mononuclear cells. These receptors all stem from a man over 45 in good health. Some clones in this sample may be carry-over from other donors' samples.

CDR3 sequence (DNA): TGTGCCAGCAGCGTATCTCTTCAAACTATGAACACTGAAGCTTTCTTT. Protein: CASSVSLQTMNTEAFF. V gene TRBV9 combines with J gene TRBJ1-1; D call uncertain. V was trimmed by 1 base and J by 0 bases, leaving 13 bases between them. The germline V gene encodes CDR1 SGDLS and CDR2 YYNGEE. CDR3 size: 16 residues.

This clone was detected only once. The J gene is TRBJ2-7, the V gene TRBV6-6; 7 bases map to TRBD1. Germline V gives CDR1 MNHNY, CDR2 SVGAGI (reference sequence). Trimming cost V 6 bases and J 6 bases; bases outside gene matches: 8. The CDR3 runs to 13 residues. The CDR3: CASRTTDRVEQYF. In nucleotides, the CDR3 is TGTGCCAGCAGGACCACAGACAGGGTCGAGCAGTACTTC.

The chain links TRBV4-3 to TRBJ2-3; TRBD1 might be the D (5 bases). Germline lookup yields CDR1 LGHNA and CDR2 YSLEER. The CDR3 runs 16 residues. Trimming removed 1 base at V and 2 bases at J, with 13 bases between. The CDR3: CASSQVYDSNTDTQYF. In nucleotides, the CDR3 is TGCGCCAGCAGCCAAGTTTACGACAGTAACACAGATACGCAGTATTTT.

This clone was picked up one time. This chain uses TRBV6-5 with TRBJ1-2; the match to TRBD1 covers 10 bases. Per the germline V gene, CDR1 is MNHEY and CDR2 is SVGAGI. The CDR3 has 14 residues. V lost 7 bases to trimming and J lost 8 bases; unmatched junction nucleotides: 10. The CDR3 spells CASKFSGTGEGYTF. CDR3 nucleotide sequence: TGTGCCAGCAAATTTTCCGGGACAGGGGAGGGCTACACCTTC.

The rearrangement joins TRBV5-4 to TRBJ1-1, with D possibly TRBD1 on 6 matching bases. Trimming shortened V by 1 base and J by 0 bases, and 7 bases separated the two germline ends. CDR1 and CDR2 (germline): SGHNT, YYREEE (reference sequence). The CDR3 has 14 amino acids. CDR3 amino acids: CASSLQGMNTEAFF. CDR3 in DNA: TGTGCCAGCAGCTTGCAGGGGATGAACACTGAAGCTTTCTTT.

The rearrangement uses TRBV19 and TRBJ2-2; D is ambiguous. This CDR3 comprises 13 residues. The germline gives CDR1 LNHDA, CDR2 SQIVND (reference sequence). V lost 6 bases and J 4 bases, leaving 9 bases between the germline ends. This CDR3 reads CASRGRGTGELFF. CDR3 coding DNA: TGTGCCAGTAGGGGCCGAGGCACCGGGGAGCTGTTTTTT.

The V gene is TRBV14, the J gene TRBJ2-2; 10 bases match TRBD2. Looked up from germline, CDR1 is SGHDN and CDR2 is FVKESK. Trimming at V came to 3 bases and at J to 6 bases, leaving 10 bases not matched to a gene. The CDR3 contains 17 residues. CDR3 coding DNA: TGTGCCAGCAGCCATCCAGCCGGGACTAGCGTCGCCGGGGAGCTGTTTTTT. Translation: CASSHPAGTSVAGELFF.

This clone is a singleton in its sample. This chain uses TRBV27 with TRBJ1-1; D gene ambiguous. Trimming cost V 1 base and J 1 base, with 7 bases left between them. CDR3 length equals 14 residues. Germline V gene sequence: CDR1 MNHEY, CDR2 SMNVEV (reference sequence). For the CDR3, the DNA is TGTGCCAGCAGTTTATTACCTACGAACACTGAAGCTTTCTTT. Translation: CASSLLPTNTEAFF.

This clone was seen just once. The chain joins TRBV5-6 to TRBJ1-2; D ambiguous. The CDR3 is made up of 15 amino acids. Germline lookup yields CDR1 SGHDT and CDR2 YYEEEE. Between the trimmed V and J ends, which lost 7 bases and 8 bases, there was a span of 24 bases. The CDR3 is CASRIGGQARKGYTF. DNA of the CDR3: TGTGCCAGCCGCATCGGAGGGCAGGCCCGGAAGGGCTACACCTTC.

This clone showed up just once. The CDR3: CASLGVQFTYEQYF. The CDR3 DNA sequence: TGTGCCAGCTTAGGGGTCCAATTCACCTACGAGCAGTACTTC. V usage is TRBV6-1 and J usage is TRBJ2-7; D is possibly TRBD1 (5 bases). Per germline, CDR1 MNHNS and CDR2 SASEGT. There are 14 residues in the CDR3. V lost 8 bases, J lost 2 bases, and 16 bases lay in between.

The genes are TRBV25-1 and TRBJ2-7; D perhaps matches TRBD2 (7 bases). CDR1 is MGHDK, CDR2 SYGVNS, per germline. Trimming pared 1 base from V and 6 bases from J, leaving 13 bases between. The CDR3 extends over 14 amino acids. The CDR3 loop is CASSESGGASEQYF. The CDR3, as DNA: TGTGCCAGCAGTGAATCTGGGGGGGCGAGCGAGCAGTACTTC.

The rearrangement uses TRBV11-2 and TRBJ2-3; possible D gene TRBD2, 6 bases. The V and J ends lost 1 base and 0 bases respectively, with 11 bases between them. Germline assignment: CDR1 SGHAT and CDR2 FQNNGV. The CDR3 extends over 16 amino acids. The CDR3, as DNA: TGTGCCAGCAGCTTAGGAGCCGGGACTAGCACAGATACGCAGTATTTT. Translation gives CASSLGAGTSTDTQYF.

This chain connects TRBV10-3 to TRBJ1-1, with 9 bases identical to TRBD1. V lost 5 bases to trimming and J lost 1 base; unmatched junction nucleotides: 14. CDR1 is ENHRY and CDR2 is SYGVKD in the germline V gene. The CDR3 consists of 18 residues. CDR3 region: CAISLTGTGSRTNTEAFF. The CDR3 bases are TGTGCCATCAGTTTAACCGGGACAGGGTCAAGGACGAACACTGAAGCTTTCTTT.

This clone was detected a few times. The chain carries TRBV6-5 and TRBJ1-5; TRBD1 matches 9 bases. V trimming: 4 bases; J trimming: 8 bases; junction bases outside the gene matches: 6. The V gene's germline CDR1 is MNHEY and CDR2 SVGAGI. This CDR3 is built from 14 residues. The CDR3 sequence: CASSFGQGIEPQHF. For the CDR3, the DNA is TGTGCCAGCAGTTTCGGACAGGGGATAGAGCCCCAGCATTTT.